The clone carrying this T cell receptor beta chain was observed a handful of times. Its antigen is currently unknown. Profiled with immunoSEQ multiplex PCR; TCRdb holds only in-frame clones, not every one. The data contain 30,000 to 40,000 clones, over 75% of them singletons. Each patient relapsed following autologous stem cell transplantation, and prior brentuximab vedotin exposure differed. Magnetic depletion of unwanted cells isolated CD4+ T cells from thawed PBMCs. The germline V gene has CDR1 SGHRS and CDR2 YFSETQ. V lost 6 bases, J lost 3 bases, and 6 bases stayed unmatched. The CDR3 length is 13 residues. The data derive from a study of PD-1 blockade in classical Hodgkin lymphoma. General observations from the study: Repertoire difference causes, possibly disease activity or prior therapy, remain undefined.

Material: CD4+ T cells from blood, obtained at baseline. The chain couples TRBV5-1 to TRBJ2-7; 7 bases agree with TRBD1. The receptor comes from a human donor with classical Hodgkin lymphoma. As DNA, the CDR3 is TGCGCCAGCAAGAGAGGGGGCAGCTACGAGCAGTACTTC. Translated, it gives CASKRGGSYEQYF.